These 22 T cell receptor beta chains were sequenced from one sample in a study of T cell repertoires in aging, cancer and after chemotherapy. Multiplex touch-down PCR with TRB-A/B primers amplified rearranged V-D-J TRB sequences. TCRdb recomputed calls from the multiplex PCR reads with MiXCR, one row per CDR3 protein. The sample yields about 5,000 distinct CDR3 sequences, about 26% seen once. Amplification of TCR beta used genomic DNA extracted from peripheral blood. The sequencing input was blood. The receptors come from a human donor in good health.

This clonotype was detected a few times. The chain links TRBV27 to TRBJ2-7, with TRBD2 as a possible D gene (7 bases). V shed 5 bases and J shed 2 bases, with 19 bases lying between them. There are 16 residues in the CDR3. Germline lookup yields CDR1 MNHEY and CDR2 SMNVEV (reference sequence). CDR3: CASSPKVAGATYEQYF. The CDR3 DNA reads as TGTGCCAGCAGTCCCAAGGTGGCGGGGGCCACCTACGAGCAGTACTTC.

J is TRBJ2-6 and V is TRBV5-1; D uncertain. The CDR3 runs 16 residues. Germline lookup yields CDR1 SGHRS and CDR2 YFSETQ. The V gene lost 6 bases and the J gene lost 0 bases, with 13 bases spanning the gap. Here the CDR3 DNA reads TGCGCCAGCACCCCTACCACTCTCTCTGGGGCCAACGTCCTGACTTTC. Encoded protein: CASTPTTLSGANVLTF.

This clonotype rates as large. The chain employs TRBV30 and TRBJ2-3; unclear D gene. Trimming removed 1 base from V and 6 bases from J, with 11 bases in between. Germline-derived CDR1 and CDR2 are GTSNPN and SVGIG (reference sequence). This CDR3 has 13 amino acids. CDR3 DNA: TGTGCCTGGAGTGCGACACTCATGGATACGCAGTATTTT. This sequence encodes CAWSATLMDTQYF. Filled out from reference TRBV30 and TRBJ2-3, the complete variable domain reads SQTIHQWPATLVQPVGSPLSLECTVEGTSNPNLYWYRQAAGRGLQLLFYSVGIGQISSEVPQNLSASRPQDRQFILSSKKLLLSDSGFYLCAWSATLMDTQYFGPGTRLTVL.

V usage is TRBV7-3 and J usage is TRBJ2-1, with TRBD2 identical over 15 bases. This CDR3 has 16 residues. Germline CDR1 SGHTA, CDR2 FQGTGA. Losses at the gene ends were 5 bases for V and 7 bases for J; bases not matched to a gene: 6. CDR3 bases: TGTGCCAGCAGCCACGGACTAGCGGGAGGGGATAATGAGCAGTTCTTC. Protein product: CASSHGLAGGDNEQFF. Looking up the rest from reference TRBV7-3 and TRBJ2-1 gives the full variable domain: GAGVSQTPSNKVTEKGKYVELRCDPISGHTALYWYRQSLGQGPEFLIYFQGTGAADDSGLPNDRFFAVRPEGSVSTLKIQRTERGDSAVYLCASSHGLAGGDNEQFFGPGTRLTVL.

This clonotype appeared a few times. This chain joins TRBV7-9 and TRBJ2-1; 8 bases agree with TRBD1. Germline CDR1 is SEHNR and CDR2 is FQNEAQ (reference sequence). V lost 4 bases and J lost 2; bases outside the gene matches: 7. The CDR3 spans 16 residues. The CDR3 here is CASSSYRGMAYNEQFF. The CDR3, as DNA: TGTGCCAGCAGCTCGTACAGGGGGATGGCCTACAATGAGCAGTTCTTC. The variable domain in full, with the rest retrieved from reference TRBV7-9 and TRBJ2-1, is DTGVSQNPRHKITKRGQNVTFRCDPISEHNRLYWYRQTLGQGPEFLTYFQNEAQLEKSRLLSDRFSAERPKGSFSTLEIQRTEQGDSAMYLCASSSYRGMAYNEQFFGPGTRLTVL.

This clonotype is medium-sized within its sample. The chain is built from TRBV19 and TRBJ2-5, with TRBD2 matching over 8 bases. V was clipped by 1 base and J by 4 bases; unmatched bases: 2. Germline V gives CDR1 LNHDA, CDR2 SQIVND (reference sequence). CDR3 length: 14 residues. CDR3 in amino acids: CASSIGGGRETQYF. The CDR3, as DNA: TGTGCCAGTAGTATAGGCGGGGGGAGAGAGACCCAGTACTTC.

Sample share makes this clonotype medium-sized. V usage is TRBV30 and J usage is TRBJ2-2, with 7 bases lining up with TRBD1. The CDR3 sequence is 16 residues long. The V gene's germline CDR1 is GTSNPN and CDR2 SVGIG (reference sequence). Trimming took 0 bases from V and 6 from J; bases not matched to a gene: 10. The CDR3 region has the DNA TGTGCCTGGAGTGTACAATTAGGGCAGGGGGCCGGGGAGCTGTTTTTT. Protein product: CAWSVQLGQGAGELFF.

This clonotype has a handful of counts. J is TRBJ2-7 and V is TRBV20-1; 11 positions match TRBD2. V lost 3 bases to trimming and J lost 2 bases; unmatched junction nucleotides: 0. Germline V gene data show CDR1 as DFQATT and CDR2 as SNEGSKA (reference sequence). This CDR3 region has 13 residues. The CDR3 DNA is TGCAGTGCTAGTAGCGGGGGGGCCTACGAGCAGTACTTC. This codes for CSASSGGAYEQYF.

This clonotype rates as medium-sized. The rearrangement links TRBV19 to TRBJ2-3; D not resolved. V was trimmed by 6 bases and J by 5 bases, leaving 9 bases between them. The CDR3 is made up of 12 amino acids. Germline V gene data show CDR1 as LNHDA and CDR2 as SQIVND (reference sequence). For the CDR3, the DNA is TGTGCCAGTAGGCTGAGTGGAGATACGCAGTATTTT. Residues: CASRLSGDTQYF. The complete variable domain, with remaining parts taken from reference TRBV19 and TRBJ2-3, reads DGGITQSPKYLFRKEGQNVTLSCEQNLNHDAMYWYRQDPGQGLRLIYYSQIVNDFQKGDIAEGYSVSREKKESFPLTVTSAQKNPTAFYLCASRLSGDTQYFGPGTRLTVL.

The chain employs TRBV12-3 or TRBV12-4 and TRBJ2-7; the D gene is possibly TRBD2 (7 bases). The CDR3 is 16 residues long. Trimming took 3 bases from V and 0 from J, leaving 15 bases between them. Here the CDR3 DNA reads TGTGCCAGCAGTTTCGCGGGGGCCGGGAGCTCCTACGAGCAGTACTTC. Its protein is CASSFAGAGSSYEQYF.

V is TRBV4-3 and J is TRBJ1-5, with D uncertain. CDR3 length equals 15 residues. Germline V gives CDR1 LGHNA, CDR2 YSLEER. Trimming cost V 4 bases and J 1 base, with 11 bases left between them. DNA of the CDR3: TGCGCCAGCAGCCCATCCGCCCTCAGCAATCAGCCCCAGCATTTT. Translating gives CASSPSALSNQPQHF.

This clonotype occurred once. The J gene is TRBJ2-3, the V gene TRBV20-1, with unresolved D. CDR3 length equals 15 residues. Trimming removed 6 bases from V and 3 bases from J, with 19 bases in between. CDR1 is DFQATT and CDR2 is SNEGSKA in the germline V gene (reference sequence). The CDR3 DNA reads TGCAGTGCGGGCCCTGTGAGAGGATCGACAGATACGCAGTATTTT. This translates into CSAGPVRGSTDTQYF.

This clonotype was counted a few times. V gene TRBV20-1 combines with J gene TRBJ2-1, with TRBD2 matching 7 bases. The CDR3 has 20 amino acids. V shed 4 bases and J 1 base; nucleotides not matched to a gene: 22. Per the germline V gene, CDR1 is DFQATT and CDR2 is SNEGSKA (reference sequence). The CDR3 is CSAIANPGLAGAESYNEQFF. CDR3 DNA sequence: TGCAGTGCTATCGCAAACCCGGGACTGGCGGGAGCGGAGTCCTACAATGAGCAGTTCTTC.

In this sample, this clonotype is medium-sized. The V and J genes are TRBV19 and TRBJ1-2, with 10 bases aligning to TRBD1. The CDR3 loop spans 15 amino acids. With 4 bases clipped from V and 2 bases from J, the junction kept 4 bases outside the gene matches. Germline V gene lookup returns CDR1 LNHDA and CDR2 SQIVND (reference sequence). In DNA form, the CDR3 reads TGTGCCAGTAGTAGAGGGGACAGGGGAAACTATGGCTACACCTTC. It is translated as CASSRGDRGNYGYTF.

The rearrangement links TRBV6-2 or TRBV6-3 to TRBJ2-7, with D possibly being TRBD2 (7 bases). The CDR3 sequence is 20 residues long. V lost 6 bases and J lost 2, with 32 bases in between. Germline V gene data show CDR1 as MNHEY and CDR2 as SVGEGT. This CDR3 reads CASSHDRPWWGGRSTYEQYF. The DNA of the CDR3 is TGTGCCAGCAGCCATGACAGGCCATGGTGGGGGGGCCGATCAACCTACGAGCAGTACTTC.

This clonotype ranks as medium-sized (0.01 to 0.1%). This chain connects TRBV30 to TRBJ1-3; D is perhaps TRBD1 (5 bases). V was pared by 2 bases and J by 0 bases, with 11 bases between. The CDR3 extends over 15 amino acids. Germline CDR1 is GTSNPN and CDR2 is SVGIG (reference sequence). DNA for the CDR3: TGTGCCTGGAGTTTCGGGACGGCCTCTGGAAACACCATATATTTT. It yields the protein CAWSFGTASGNTIYF.

This clonotype ranks as medium-sized. The chain has TRBV6-5 and TRBJ1-1; D call uncertain. Germline V gene sequence: CDR1 MNHEY, CDR2 SVGAGI. The V gene lost 2 bases and the J gene lost 4 bases, with 17 bases spanning the gap. This CDR3 has 16 amino acids. CDR3 nucleotides: TGTGCCAGCAGTTACCTCGGACTGGGTTTGAGCACTGAAGCTTTCTTT. It codes for CASSYLGLGLSTEAFF.

This sequence joins TRBV6-2 or TRBV6-3 and TRBJ1-4, with D possibly TRBD1 on 5 matching bases. Germline V gene lookup returns CDR1 MNHEY and CDR2 SVGEGT. This CDR3 has 14 residues. Trimming pared 5 bases from V and 3 bases from J, leaving 10 bases between. CDR3 protein: CASSAGGANEKLFF. The CDR3 coding sequence is TGTGCCAGCAGTGCAGGAGGGGCTAATGAAAAACTGTTTTTT.

The rearrangement joins TRBV6-1 to TRBJ1-1, with D tentatively TRBD1 (5 bases). The CDR3 is 14 residues long. Germline assignment: CDR1 MNHNS and CDR2 SASEGT. V shed 1 base and J shed 3 bases, with 9 bases lying between them. This CDR3 is CASSEVQGYTEAFF. The DNA for the CDR3 is TGTGCCAGCAGTGAAGTGCAGGGATACACTGAAGCTTTCTTT.

For this clonotype: This may arise from a read error, as a much more abundant clone is one base away. The V gene is TRBV7-6, the J gene TRBJ1-6, with 9 nucleotides matching TRBD1. Germline CDR1 and CDR2: SGHVS and FNYEAQ. The CDR3 spans 15 residues. CDR3 nucleotides: TGTACCAGCAGCCGGACGACAGGGGGAGAGTCACCCCTCCACTTT. Translated: CTSSRTTGGESPLHF.

This clonotype is categorized as medium-sized. The chain uses TRBV5-5 and TRBJ2-1; D remains unclear. CDR3 length: 11 residues. Germline loops: CDR1 SGHKS, CDR2 YYEKEE (reference sequence). V gave up 6 bases and J gave up 3 bases, with 4 bases separating them. The chain's CDR3 is CASTDYNEQFF. The CDR3 nucleotides are TGTGCCAGCACCGACTACAATGAGCAGTTCTTC.

This chain joins TRBV20-1 and TRBJ2-4; TRBD1 might be the D (6 bases). This CDR3 is 15 amino acids long. Germline V gene sequence: CDR1 DFQATT, CDR2 SNEGSKA (reference sequence). Trimming removed 3 bases at V and 8 bases at J, with 20 bases between. The DNA of the CDR3 is TGCAGTGCTAGTAATCGAGGGGGTATCGTTGACATTCAGTACTTC. Residues: CSASNRGGIVDIQYF.